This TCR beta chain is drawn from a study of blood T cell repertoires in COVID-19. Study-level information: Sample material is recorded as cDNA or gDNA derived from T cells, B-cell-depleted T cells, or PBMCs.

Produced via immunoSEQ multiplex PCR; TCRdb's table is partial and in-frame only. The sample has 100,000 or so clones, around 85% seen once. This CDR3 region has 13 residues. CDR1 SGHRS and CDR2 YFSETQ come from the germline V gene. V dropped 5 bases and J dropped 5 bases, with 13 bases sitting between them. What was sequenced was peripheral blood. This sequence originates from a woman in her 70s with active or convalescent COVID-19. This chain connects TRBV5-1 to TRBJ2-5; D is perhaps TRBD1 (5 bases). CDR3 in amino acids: CASRLQGRETQYF. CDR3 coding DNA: TGCGCCAGCAGATTGCAGGGTAGGGAGACCCAGTACTTC.